The 12 T cell receptor beta chains listed next were all sequenced from one sample in a study of CD8 T cells in Susac syndrome. It was with random hexamers that about 0.45 to 1 ug RNA was reverse transcribed. Via MiXCR, TCRdb re-called the immunoSEQ multiplex PCR reads, giving one row per CDR3 protein. The table lists about 200,000 distinct CDR3 sequences, 90% to 95% of them singletons. Sequenced sample: CD4+ T cells from PBMCs. All receptors derive from a human donor with multiple sclerosis.

This clonotype was seen a single time. This chain connects TRBV27 to TRBJ2-4, with D tentatively TRBD1 (5 bases). The ends were cut back, 2 bases at V and 5 bases at J, with 13 bases in the middle. Looked up from germline, CDR1 is MNHEY and CDR2 is SMNVEV (reference sequence). The CDR3 has 15 amino acids. Here the CDR3 DNA reads TGTGCCAGCAGTTTAATTGAGGCAGGGCAAAACATTCAGTACTTC. The encoded protein is CASSLIEAGQNIQYF.

The gene calls are TRBV11-2 and TRBJ2-5; no firm D call. This CDR3 contains 13 residues. V gave up 2 bases and J gave up 1 base, with 5 bases separating them. Germline loops: CDR1 SGHAT, CDR2 FQNNGV. DNA of the CDR3: TGTGCCAGCAGCTTAAACTCCCAAGAGACCCAGTACTTC. Its protein is CASSLNSQETQYF. Supplemented by reference TRBV11-2 and TRBJ2-5, the full variable domain reads EAGVAQSPRYKIIEKRQSVAFWCNPISGHATLYWYQQILGQGPKLLIQFQNNGVVDDSQLPKDRFSAERLKGVDSTLKIQPAKLEDSAVYLCASSLNSQETQYFGPGTRLLVL.

V and J are TRBV7-9 and TRBJ2-3; TRBD1 is a possible D gene (5 bases). CDR3 length equals 16 residues. V was cut by 4 bases and J by 0 bases, with 14 bases left in between. The germline gives CDR1 SEHNR, CDR2 FQNEAQ (reference sequence). This chain's CDR3 is CASSSSGFASTDTQYF. The CDR3 DNA reads as TGTGCCAGCAGCTCGTCAGGGTTTGCTAGCACAGATACGCAGTATTTT.

Notes on this clonotype: A read error may produce the germline difference seen at one junction end. This chain connects TRBV12-5 to TRBJ2-1; D not certain. The CDR3 consists of 11 residues. Germline lookup yields CDR1 LGHNT and CDR2 FRNRAP. The CDR3 sequence: CASGPRQALVF. CDR3 nucleotides: TGTGCTAGTGGTCCCCGCCAGGCCCTGGTGTTC.

V and J are TRBV29-1 and TRBJ2-7, with D possibly matching TRBD1 (6 bases). The CDR3 is 12 residues long. The V and J ends lost 7 bases and 3 bases respectively, with 13 bases between them. The germline CDR1 and CDR2 sequences are SQVTM and ANQGSEA. This CDR3 reads CSAEGGLYEQYF. As DNA, the CDR3 is TGCAGCGCAGAAGGGGGTCTCTACGAGCAGTACTTC.

This clonotype has only a few counts. This chain links TRBV20-1 with TRBJ2-3; weak D call: TRBD1 (5 bases). CDR3 length: 13 amino acids. Trimming cost V 2 bases and J 0 bases, with 6 bases left between them. Germline V gene sequence: CDR1 DFQATT, CDR2 SNEGSKA (reference sequence). DNA of the CDR3: TGCAGTGCTAGACAGGGAAGCACAGATACGCAGTATTTT. Its protein is CSARQGSTDTQYF.

J is TRBJ2-3 and V is TRBV20-1, with no clear D. V lost 3 bases and J lost 0, with 13 bases in between. Germline assignment: CDR1 DFQATT and CDR2 SNEGSKA (reference sequence). The CDR3 loop spans 15 amino acids. Written as DNA, the CDR3 is TGCAGTGCTAGGGATGGGGATTGGAGCACAGATACGCAGTATTTT. Translating gives CSARDGDWSTDTQYF.

V usage is TRBV12-3 or TRBV12-4 and J usage is TRBJ1-2; no reliable D call. V was trimmed by 2 bases and J by 2 bases, leaving 12 bases between them. This CDR3 region has 15 residues. Written as DNA, the CDR3 is TGTGCCAGCAGTTTACAGGAGCAGTCCAACTATGGCTACACCTTC. Amino acids: CASSLQEQSNYGYTF.

This clonotype was seen a single time. The rearrangement uses TRBV20-1 and TRBJ2-3; D is undetermined. This CDR3 spans 12 amino acids. CDR1 and CDR2 from the germline V gene are DFQATT and SNEGSKA (reference sequence). V was shortened by 6 bases and J by 4 bases, with 11 bases between the two germline ends. CDR3 DNA sequence: TGCAGTGCCGACGTAGAGGCAGATACGCAGTATTTT. Residues: CSADVEADTQYF.

This rearrangement joins TRBV29-1 to TRBJ2-7; 9 bases match TRBD1. The V gene's germline CDR1 is SQVTM and CDR2 ANQGSEA. V lost 8 bases, J lost 5 bases, and 4 bases stayed unmatched. The CDR3 spans 11 residues. The CDR3 here is CSSRTGDEQYF. CDR3 sequence (DNA): TGCAGCTCTAGGACAGGGGACGAGCAGTACTTC.

The V gene is TRBV5-4, the J gene TRBJ2-2; D could derive from TRBD1 or TRBD2 (5 bases each). Germline V gene data show CDR1 as SGHNT and CDR2 as YYREEE (reference sequence). Trimming pared 0 bases from V and 8 bases from J, leaving 14 bases between. The CDR3 has 15 residues. The CDR3 region has the DNA TGTGCCAGCAGCTTGGCCGGGGCCGGGGCGGGGGAGCTGTTTTTT. It specifies CASSLAGAGAGELFF.

The DNA of the CDR3 is TGCAGCGTTGAAATAGCGAGAGCCGGTGGCTACACCTTC. This sequence encodes CSVEIARAGGYTF. The chain combines TRBV29-1 with TRBJ1-2; D is ambiguous. Germline lookup yields CDR1 SQVTM and CDR2 ANQGSEA. The V end lost 2 bases, the J end lost 7 bases, and 14 bases lay between the germline ends. This CDR3 has 13 residues.